Shown below are 25 T cell receptor beta chains from a single sample sequenced in a study of blood T cell repertoires in COVID-19. Assay used: immunoSEQ multiplex PCR; TCRdb lists only in-frame clones, some missing. Altogether roughly 220,000 clones are present, more than 80% being singletons, with the ten largest covering about 4%. The sequenced sample consisted of PBMCs or T cells enriched from blood (not recorded which). The receptor source for this set is a woman aged 40 to 50 with acute COVID-19.

The table lists this clone with a count of one. The genes are TRBV6-4 and TRBJ2-2; D is perhaps TRBD1 (6 bases). The germline V gene has CDR1 MRHNA and CDR2 SNTAGT. This CDR3 is 17 amino acids long. The V gene lost 0 bases and the J gene lost 7 bases, with 18 bases spanning the gap. The CDR3 spells CASSDSQGLGSNGELFF. CDR3 bases: TGTGCCAGCAGTGACTCTCAGGGGCTAGGATCTAACGGGGAGCTGTTTTTT.

V gene TRBV3-1 (or the pseudogene TRBV3-2) combines with J gene TRBJ1-5; no clear D. Trimming cost V 1 base and J 9 bases, with 7 bases left between them. This CDR3 is built from 12 residues. Germline CDR1 and CDR2: LGHDT and YNNKEL (reference sequence). CDR3 sequence (DNA): TGTGCCAGCAGCCAAGGGGAGAGGCCCCAGCATTTT. It encodes CASSQGERPQHF.

This clone was recorded once. The chain couples TRBV15 to TRBJ1-3; 7 bases fit TRBD1. The J segment lost 0 bases and the V segment lost 6 bases, leaving 2 bases of the junction unmatched. Germline assignment: CDR1 LNHNV and CDR2 YYDKDF (reference sequence). There are 14 residues in the CDR3. In DNA, the CDR3 is TGTGCCACCAGGTGGACAGGCTCTGGAAACACCATATATTTT. It specifies CATRWTGSGNTIYF.

V and J are TRBV9 and TRBJ2-1, with D perhaps TRBD1 (6 bases). Per germline, CDR1 SGDLS and CDR2 YYNGEE. V was pared by 3 bases and J by 5 bases, with 18 bases between. The CDR3 runs 16 residues. The CDR3 spells CASSEYPRTVNNEQFF. For the CDR3, the DNA is TGTGCCAGCAGCGAGTACCCGAGGACAGTGAACAATGAGCAGTTCTTC.

The CDR3: CASGRGDEQYF. CDR3 bases: TGTGCCAGCGGACGGGGGGACGAGCAGTACTTC. The V and J genes are TRBV7-9 and TRBJ2-7, with TRBD2 matching 7 bases. V trimming: 8 bases; J trimming: 5 bases; junction bases outside the gene matches: 3. Per germline, CDR1 SEHNR and CDR2 FQNEAQ (reference sequence). The CDR3 has 11 residues. The whole variable domain, remainder taken from reference TRBV7-9 and TRBJ2-7, is DTGVSQNPRHKITKRGQNVTFRCDPISEHNRLYWYRQTLGQGPEFLTYFQNEAQLEKSRLLSDRFSAERPKGSFSTLEIQRTEQGDSAMYLCASGRGDEQYFGPGTRLTVT.

V is TRBV20-1 and J is TRBJ1-5; TRBD1 agrees at 10 bases. The CDR3 consists of 14 residues. Germline CDR1 DFQATT, CDR2 SNEGSKA (reference sequence). V lost 6 bases, J lost 7 bases, and 9 bases stayed unmatched. This CDR3 reads CSASPGTGVQPQHF. The CDR3 DNA sequence: TGCAGTGCGAGTCCCGGGACAGGGGTCCAGCCCCAGCATTTT.

This chain joins TRBV30 and TRBJ1-2; D ambiguous. This CDR3 is built from 11 residues. Germline loops: CDR1 GTSNPN, CDR2 SVGIG (reference sequence). Trimming took off 2 bases at V and 7 bases at J, with 8 bases between the two ends. The CDR3 protein is CAWSNVAGYTF. The CDR3 region has the DNA TGTGCCTGGAGTAACGTAGCTGGCTACACCTTC.

The chain links TRBV29-1 to TRBJ2-2; D may be TRBD1 (6 bases). This CDR3 has 13 residues. V was clipped by 2 bases and J by 4 bases, with 8 bases between them. Germline values: CDR1 SQVTM, CDR2 ANQGSEA. CDR3 protein: CSVEKQGTGELFF. CDR3 sequence (DNA): TGCAGCGTTGAAAAACAGGGCACCGGGGAGCTGTTTTTT.

Comment on this clone: One junction end does not reproduce the germline sequence, and a read error may be involved. The rearrangement links TRBV7-7 to TRBJ2-1, with 10 bases identical to TRBD2. The CDR3 runs to 20 residues. CDR1 is SSHAT, CDR2 FNYEAQ, per germline (reference sequence). CDR3: CASSLLAGAFTPSLYNEQFF. The CDR3 bases are TGTGCTAGCAGCTTGCTAGCGGGGGCTTTTACTCCTTCCCTCTACAATGAGCAGTTCTTC.

The rearrangement uses TRBV7-7 and TRBJ2-3, with 7 bases fitting TRBD2. There are 15 residues in the CDR3. Germline V gene sequence: CDR1 SSHAT, CDR2 FNYEAQ (reference sequence). V trimming: 5 bases; J trimming: 2 bases; junction bases outside the gene matches: 7. CDR3 in DNA: TGTGCCAGCAGCCCAACTAGCGCCTACACAGATACGCAGTATTTT. Its translation is CASSPTSAYTDTQYF. Full variable domain (outside the CDR3, taken from reference TRBV7-7 and TRBJ2-3): GAGVSQSPRYKVTKRGQDVTLRCDPISSHATLYWYQQALGQGPEFLTYFNYEAQPDKSGLPSDRFSAERPEGSISTLTIQRTEQRDSAMYRCASSPTSAYTDTQYFGPGTRLTVL.

The V call is TRBV29-1, the J call TRBJ1-3; D not resolved. Trimming pared 7 bases from V and 7 bases from J, leaving 17 bases between. Looked up from germline, CDR1 is SQVTM and CDR2 is ANQGSEA. There are 13 residues in the CDR3. The CDR3 reads CSARFSVKNTIYF. The DNA of the CDR3 is TGCAGCGCACGCTTCTCAGTTAAGAACACCATATATTTT.

The V and J genes are TRBV7-2 and TRBJ1-1; 8 bases map to TRBD1. V was clipped by 5 bases and J by 0 bases; unmatched bases: 5. This CDR3 has 15 residues. Germline V CDR1 and CDR2: SGHTA, FQGNSA. The chain's CDR3 is CASSARTGMNTEAFF. Written as DNA, the CDR3 is TGTGCCAGCAGCGCCAGGACAGGGATGAACACTGAAGCTTTCTTT.

The chain combines TRBV2 with TRBJ1-1; possible D gene TRBD1, 5 bases. The CDR3 is 14 residues long. V shed 5 bases and J shed 1 base, with 11 bases lying between them. Per germline, CDR1 SNHLY and CDR2 FYNNEI. CDR3 in amino acids: CASSPRARNTEAFF. In DNA, the CDR3 is TGTGCCAGCAGTCCCAGGGCAAGGAACACTGAAGCTTTCTTT.

The genes are TRBV19 and TRBJ1-2; D may be TRBD1 (5 bases). CDR3 size: 15 residues. Germline lookup yields CDR1 LNHDA and CDR2 SQIVND (reference sequence). The V and J ends lost 7 bases and 4 bases respectively, with 19 bases between them. This chain's CDR3 is CASTPGQGVGYGYTF. As DNA, the CDR3 is TGTGCCAGTACTCCAGGGCAAGGAGTAGGCTATGGCTACACCTTC.

V usage is TRBV7-9 and J usage is TRBJ1-1, with a tentative D call TRBD1 (6 bases). Germline values: CDR1 SEHNR, CDR2 FQNEAQ (reference sequence). Trimming removed 5 bases at V and 0 bases at J, with 16 bases between. This CDR3 has 16 amino acids. CDR3 nucleotide sequence: TGTGCCAGCAGCACGAGACAGGCTGCCATGAACACTGAAGCTTTCTTT. Residues: CASSTRQAAMNTEAFF.

This clone appeared once. The chain couples TRBV12-3 or TRBV12-4 to TRBJ1-5; tentatively, D is TRBD1 (6 bases). Trimming cost V 8 bases and J 7 bases, with 15 bases left between them. The CDR3 has 13 residues. The CDR3 DNA follows: TGTGCCAGCCGGGGGGCGATTTTGCAGCCCCAGCATTTT. Amino acids: CASRGAILQPQHF.

This clone appeared a few times. The DNA for the CDR3 is TGCGCCAGCAGCGCCACTAACACTGAAGCTTTCTTT. Protein product: CASSATNTEAFF. The genes are TRBV5-1 and TRBJ1-1; D not certain. Germline assignment: CDR1 SGHRS and CDR2 YFSETQ. CDR3 length equals 12 residues. The V end lost 4 bases, the J end lost 2 bases, and 6 bases lay between the germline ends.

This clone was found once. The gene calls are TRBV5-1 and TRBJ1-1, with D tentatively TRBD1 (5 bases). Germline assignment: CDR1 SGHRS and CDR2 YFSETQ. V lost 5 bases and J lost 2, with 10 bases in between. The CDR3 covers 13 residues. The CDR3 sequence: CASRATGNTEAFF. For the CDR3, the DNA is TGCGCCAGCAGAGCTACAGGTAACACTGAAGCTTTCTTT.

This sequence joins TRBV7-3 and TRBJ1-1; 7 positions match TRBD1. V lost 6 bases and J lost 2; bases outside the gene matches: 3. The CDR3 has 13 residues. Germline lookup yields CDR1 SGHTA and CDR2 FQGTGA. This CDR3 reads CASREGANTEAFF. Here the CDR3 DNA reads TGTGCCAGCAGAGAGGGGGCTAACACTGAAGCTTTCTTT.

The chain is built from TRBV15 and TRBJ1-1; TRBD1 might be the D (5 bases). This CDR3 has 12 residues. Trimming removed 6 bases from V and 6 bases from J, with 11 bases in between. The V gene's germline CDR1 is LNHNV and CDR2 YYDKDF (reference sequence). The CDR3 spells CATRRGNSEAFF. The CDR3 DNA sequence: TGTGCCACCAGGCGGGGGAATTCTGAAGCTTTCTTT.

The chain has TRBV6-5 and TRBJ1-2; 7 bases are a match to TRBD1. V lost 2 bases and J lost 4; bases outside the gene matches: 1. This CDR3 has 13 residues. Germline values: CDR1 MNHEY, CDR2 SVGAGI. The CDR3 DNA sequence: TGTGCCAGCAGTTACCAGGGGGTCTATGGCTACACCTTC. This gives the protein CASSYQGVYGYTF.

Only a few counts were recorded for this clone. This chain links TRBV9 with TRBJ2-1; D is possibly TRBD1 (6 bases). CDR1 and CDR2 (germline): SGDLS, YYNGEE. The CDR3 loop spans 14 amino acids. V shed 4 bases and J shed 7 bases, with 15 bases lying between them. Here the CDR3 reads CASSLRQAANEQFF. CDR3 sequence (DNA): TGTGCCAGCAGCCTTAGACAGGCGGCAAATGAGCAGTTCTTC.

In its sample, this clone was seen once. The J gene is TRBJ1-2, the V gene TRBV4-2, with 9 positions matching TRBD1. There are 15 residues in the CDR3. Germline CDR1 and CDR2: LGHNA and YNFKEQ. J was trimmed by 8 bases and V by 1 base; bases with no gene match: 8. CDR3 sequence: CASSQGGQGPRGYTF. The DNA of the CDR3 is TGTGCCAGCAGCCAAGGGGGACAGGGCCCACGAGGCTACACCTTC.

This clone has a single count. V usage is TRBV13 and J usage is TRBJ1-4; 7 positions agree with TRBD1. Germline CDR1 and CDR2: PRHDT and FYEKMQ (reference sequence). The V gene end was trimmed by 4 bases and the J gene end by 0 bases; junction bases not matched to a gene: 11. The CDR3 consists of 18 residues. Written as DNA, the CDR3 is TGTGCCAGCAGCTCCAGGACAGGCACCACTGCAACTAATGAAAAACTGTTTTTT. It is translated as CASSSRTGTTATNEKLFF.

As concerns this clone: The same CDR3 can be traced to other DNA sequences in this sample. In DNA, the CDR3 is TGTGCCAGCTCACCGACAGGGGAGACTGAAGCTTTCTTT. Amino acids: CASSPTGETEAFF. The gene calls are TRBV18 and TRBJ1-1, with 8 bases identical to TRBD1. The CDR3 length is 13 residues. V lost 3 bases and J lost 5; bases outside the gene matches: 2. CDR1 and CDR2 (germline): KGHSH, LQKENI.